This is a list of T cell receptor beta chains from one sample in a study of STAT5B mutations in CD4+ large granular lymphocyte leukemia. Data came from immunoSEQ multiplex PCR; TCRdb stores just in-frame clones and leaves some out. The table includes tens of thousands of clones, 65% to 80% detected once. The sample comprised CD4+ T cells from blood buffy coats. These receptors all come from a human donor in good health. CDR3s leave out the opening cysteine and the closing phenylalanine or tryptophan. The D gene is left open where the match is weak.

CDR3aa,v_gene,d_gene
ASSERQAGRNEKLF,TRBV19,-
ASSENTGGGQPQH,TRBV19,TRBD1
ASSFGGWGARDEQY,TRBV11-3,-
ASSRPQRPISGNTIY,TRBV2,-
ASTPIGGNQPQH,TRBV5-5,-
ASSLGSRGQY,TRBV11-2,-
ASSIGDGPYEQY,TRBV5-1,-
ASSAPGFQGSYNEQF,TRBV27,-
ASSYGAATSYEQY,TRBV6-6,-
ASGFGGIEEKLF,TRBV12-5,-
SVIRGGVNTEAF,TRBV29-1,TRBD1
ASSDGGKGTRDTQY,TRBV10-1,-
ASSRTHSGANVLT,TRBV5-6,-
ASSESGLFPAKQY,TRBV6-1,-
ASSFGTRGQETQY,TRBV5-4,TRBD2
ASSSGFSRGLDYGYT,TRBV19,TRBD1
ASSPTSGGTGELF,TRBV6-4,TRBD2
ASSYEGYEQY,TRBV6-5,-
ATSRGGGAKGYT,TRBV15,-
ASSRGRLIGYT,TRBV14,-
ASSLDGELYEQY,TRBV7-2,-
ASSRQGAISYEQY,TRBV2,TRBD1
AWSPEQGLSSYNEQF,TRBV30,TRBD1
ATGRQGTNEQF,TRBV15,TRBD1
ASGKASSYNEQF,TRBV9,-
ASSLGGGPNTEAF,TRBV7-2,-
ASSLAGGYNEQF,TRBV19,TRBD2
ASSPDSYEQY,TRBV18,-
ASSLGGVGTDTQY,TRBV7-9,-
ASSLQGSLSPLH,TRBV5-1,-
ASSLALGDTGELF,TRBV7-6,-
ASSKTTGSGNTIY,TRBV19,-
ASSYSSSNTGELF,TRBV6-6,-
ASSLKAGSSYNEQF,TRBV7-3,TRBD2
ASRLSLLRETQY,TRBV6-5,-
SAGLGTSVSDTQY,TRBV29-1,TRBD2
ASRPGQTGGRDYEQY,TRBV11-1,TRBD1
ASSQGMTVSYNEQF,TRBV14,-
ASSQEEGTGSYEQY,TRBV4-2,-
SARVGNTIY,TRBV20-1,-
ASSFTFGSGGGETQY,TRBV5-6,TRBD1
ASSNPHGTGTLNEQF,TRBV19,-
ASSLVTGNTEAF,TRBV5-1,-
ASSRITGIYGYT,TRBV5-8,-
ASKWEPPPQETQY,TRBV5-1,-
ALGRGGIYEQY,TRBV10-3,-
ASSLAGAYNSPLH,TRBV5-1,-
ASPEGPYGYT,TRBV2,-
ASSSTSYQETQY,TRBV11-2,-
ASRGGSEKLF,TRBV10-2,-
ATSRVAAELF,TRBV15,-
ASREFSNQPQH,TRBV28,-
ASSHARGVSFTEAF,TRBV4-1,-
AWRGSGVGNTIY,TRBV30,-